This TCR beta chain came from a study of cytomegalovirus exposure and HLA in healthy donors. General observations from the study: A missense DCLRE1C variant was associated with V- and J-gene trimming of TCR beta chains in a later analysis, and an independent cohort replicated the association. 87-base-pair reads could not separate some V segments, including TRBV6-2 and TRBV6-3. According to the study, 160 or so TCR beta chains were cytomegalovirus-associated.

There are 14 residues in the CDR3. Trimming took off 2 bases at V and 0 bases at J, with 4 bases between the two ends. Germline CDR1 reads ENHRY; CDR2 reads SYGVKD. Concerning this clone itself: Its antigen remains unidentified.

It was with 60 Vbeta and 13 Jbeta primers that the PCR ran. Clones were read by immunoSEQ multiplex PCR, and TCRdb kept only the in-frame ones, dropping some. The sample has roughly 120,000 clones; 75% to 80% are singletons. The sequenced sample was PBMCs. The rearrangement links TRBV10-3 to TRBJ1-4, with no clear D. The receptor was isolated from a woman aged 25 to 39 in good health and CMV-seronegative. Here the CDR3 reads CAISESSTNEKLFF. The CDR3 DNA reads TGTGCCATCAGTGAGAGCTCAACTAATGAAAAACTGTTTTTT.